Presented here are 27 T cell receptor beta chains from one specimen sequenced in a study of post-analysis software for immune sequencing data. These receptors lack a known antigen. Unique molecular identifiers were carried by the TCR beta cDNA libraries. TCRdb itself ran the PCR reads through MiXCR, one entry per CDR3 protein. The sample yields 750,000 to 900,000 distinct CDR3 sequences, around 46% seen once. General study points: The study found TRBV5-6, TRBV5-1 and TRBV20-1 among about five TRBV segments more frequent in patients than controls.

Specimen: blood. These receptors all come from a girl aged 10 to 17 with multiple sclerosis.

The chain couples TRBV3-1 to TRBJ1-5, with TRBD1 as a possible D gene (6 bases). CDR3 length: 13 amino acids. The germline V gene has CDR1 LGHDT and CDR2 YNNKEL (reference sequence). V was trimmed by 4 bases and J by 7 bases, leaving 11 bases between them. CDR3 DNA sequence: TGTGCCAGCAGCCCGCCAGGGGTACAGCCCCAGCATTTT. Translated: CASSPPGVQPQHF. Full variable domain (outside the CDR3, taken from reference TRBV3-1 and TRBJ1-5): DTAVSQTPKYLVTQMGNDKSIKCEQNLGHDTMYWYKQDSKKFLKIMFSYNNKELIINETVPNRFSPKSPDKAHLNLHINSLELGDSAVYFCASSPPGVQPQHFGDGTRLSIL.

This clonotype has just a few counts. It may be a read error: a sequence one base away is much more abundant. The chain combines TRBV11-2 with TRBJ2-5; D not resolved. The V end lost 7 bases, the J end lost 5 bases, and 5 bases lay between the germline ends. The CDR3 sequence is 10 residues long. Germline CDR1 is SGHAT and CDR2 is FQNNGV. The CDR3 region has the DNA TGTGCCAGCAACGGGGAGACCCAGTACTTC. Protein: CASNGETQYF.

This chain joins TRBV29-1 and TRBJ2-5; perhaps D is TRBD1 or TRBD2 (5 bases each). V was shortened by 4 bases and J by 4 bases, with 28 bases between the two germline ends. The germline V gene has CDR1 SQVTM and CDR2 ANQGSEA. This CDR3 has 18 amino acids. CDR3 amino acids: CSVVVQIRDLAKLETQYF. The CDR3 region has the DNA TGCAGCGTTGTAGTCCAAATCCGGGACCTAGCCAAGCTAGAGACCCAGTACTTC.

The chain couples TRBV12-5 to TRBJ2-7; 15 bases agree with TRBD2. J lost 3 bases, V lost 1 base, and 4 bases had no gene match. In germline, CDR1 is LGHNT, CDR2 FRNRAP. The CDR3 length is 17 residues. DNA of the CDR3: TGTGCTAGTGGTTTGGGGACTAGCGGGAGGGCCGACTACGAGCAGTACTTC. Amino acids: CASGLGTSGRADYEQYF.

CDR3 region: CASSQETSASYEQYF. CDR3 DNA sequence: TGTGCCAGCAGCCAAGAGACTAGCGCTTCCTACGAGCAGTACTTC. The rearrangement links TRBV3-1 to TRBJ2-4; 8 bases match TRBD2. Matching the DNA end better, TRBJ2-7 makes the J call doubtful. CDR1 is LGHDT and CDR2 is YNNKEL in the germline V gene (reference sequence). The CDR3 totals 15 residues.

V gene TRBV4-3 combines with J gene TRBJ2-3; D gene unclear. CDR3 size: 15 residues. The ends were cut back, 4 bases at V and 3 bases at J, with 14 bases in the middle. Germline V CDR1 and CDR2: LGHNA, YSLEER. The CDR3 protein is CASSLTTAATDTQYF. The CDR3 nucleotides are TGCGCCAGCAGCCTCACAACGGCGGCAACAGATACGCAGTATTTT.

The chain employs TRBV7-9 and TRBJ2-5; D remains ambiguous. This CDR3 comprises 15 residues. CDR1 and CDR2 from the germline V gene are SEHNR and FQNEAQ (reference sequence). V gave up 1 base and J gave up 1 base, with 10 bases separating them. The chain's CDR3 is CASSLGETFQETQYF. The DNA for the CDR3 is TGTGCCAGCAGCTTAGGAGAGACATTCCAAGAGACCCAGTACTTC.

Only a few counts were recorded for this clonotype. The CDR3 bases are TGCGCCAGCAGCCCGAGAGGAGGCACTGCGACCGATGAGCAGTTCTTC. Translating it yields CASSPRGGTATDEQFF. The chain joins TRBV5-1 to TRBJ2-1; TRBD2 might be the D (5 bases). Germline V lookup: CDR1 SGHRS, CDR2 YFSETQ. V was cut by 4 bases and J by 8 bases, with 22 bases left in between. CDR3 length equals 16 residues.

The rearrangement links TRBV15 to TRBJ2-5; TRBD2 might be the D (5 bases). Germline assignment: CDR1 LNHNV and CDR2 YYDKDF (reference sequence). Trimming stripped 6 bases from V and 1 base from J, with 12 bases between. This CDR3 is 14 amino acids long. CDR3 residues: CATREDGGQETQYF. The CDR3 nucleotides read TGTGCCACCAGGGAGGATGGCGGCCAAGAGACCCAGTACTTC.

V gene TRBV3-1 combines with J gene TRBJ2-3, with D possibly matching TRBD2 (5 bases). Trimming stripped 0 bases from V and 0 bases from J, with 19 bases between. This CDR3 has 19 residues. From germline, CDR1 is LGHDT and CDR2 YNNKEL (reference sequence). In DNA form, the CDR3 reads TGTGCCAGCAGCCAAGATGGGAGCGGAGAGCGTTATAGCACAGATACGCAGTATTTT. Translated: CASSQDGSGERYSTDTQYF.

The rearrangement uses TRBV20-1 and TRBJ2-3; 8 bases agree with TRBD2. The V segment lost 3 bases and the J segment 5 bases; nucleotides outside the gene matches: 10. CDR3 length: 15 amino acids. Germline values: CDR1 DFQATT, CDR2 SNEGSKA (reference sequence). The CDR3 DNA follows: TGCAGTGCTAGTGGCTTAGCGGGAAGGGGAGATACGCAGTATTTT. Translated: CSASGLAGRGDTQYF.

V is TRBV12-5 and J is TRBJ2-7, with TRBD1 matching over 8 bases. Germline loops: CDR1 LGHNT, CDR2 FRNRAP. CDR3 length: 15 amino acids. With V trimmed by 7 bases and J by 0 bases, 8 bases remained unmatched. The chain's CDR3 is CASATGQGYSYEQYF. In DNA, the CDR3 is TGTGCTAGTGCCACAGGACAGGGATACTCCTACGAGCAGTACTTC.

This clonotype was found a few times. V is TRBV20-1 and J is TRBJ2-4; 8 positions match TRBD1. The V gene's germline CDR1 is DFQATT and CDR2 SNEGSKA (reference sequence). CDR3 length: 17 residues. With V trimmed by 1 base and J by 0 bases, 8 bases remained unmatched. The CDR3 coding sequence is TGCAGTGCTAGAGCGGACAGGGTCGAACTAGCCAAAAACATTCAGTACTTC. This translates into CSARADRVELAKNIQYF.

This clonotype occurred a few times. This chain connects TRBV29-1 to TRBJ2-5; D perhaps matches TRBD1 (6 bases). V lost 5 bases, J lost 4 bases, and 17 bases lay in between. CDR3 size: 14 residues. Germline CDR1 reads SQVTM; CDR2 reads ANQGSEA. The CDR3 here is CSVPPGDVRETQYF. CDR3 sequence (DNA): TGCAGCGTTCCCCCAGGGGATGTCCGAGAGACCCAGTACTTC.

In its sample, this clonotype was seen a few times. The genes are TRBV7-2 and TRBJ2-5; 11 bases are shared with TRBD1. The J call is uncertain, as TRBJ2-7 better fits the DNA end. The V gene's germline CDR1 is SGHTA and CDR2 FQGNSA. The CDR3 sequence is 15 residues long. CDR3 nucleotides: TGTGCCAGCAGCGGCCAGGACAGGGGGCTCTACGAGCAGTACTTC. Its translation: CASSGQDRGLYEQYF.

V usage is TRBV20-1 and J usage is TRBJ2-1, with a possible D match to TRBD2 (5 bases). Germline V gives CDR1 DFQATT, CDR2 SNEGSKA (reference sequence). The CDR3 extends over 14 amino acids. The V end was cut by 3 bases, the J end by 10 bases, with 19 bases between. The CDR3 nucleotides are TGCAGTGCTAGTACGCTAGAGGGCTTAGGAGAGCAGTTCTTC. It codes for CSASTLEGLGEQFF.

This clonotype was seen more than once but under ten times. V gene TRBV2 combines with J gene TRBJ1-4; no clear D gene. V lost 4 bases and J 5 bases, leaving 11 bases between the germline ends. The CDR3 is 14 residues long. Germline V lookup: CDR1 SNHLY, CDR2 FYNNEI. This chain's CDR3 is CASSAGNPNEKLFF. The DNA for the CDR3 is TGTGCCAGCAGTGCGGGTAACCCGAATGAAAAACTGTTTTTT.

The chain has TRBV6-6 and TRBJ2-7; 8 bases are shared with TRBD1. Germline loops: CDR1 MNHNY, CDR2 SVGAGI (reference sequence). V shed 2 bases, J shed 4 bases, and the junction held 10 bases outside the gene matches. The CDR3 contains 16 residues. The chain's CDR3 is CASSYGGQGAAYEQYF. The CDR3 region has the DNA TGTGCCAGCAGTTACGGGGGGCAGGGGGCGGCATACGAGCAGTACTTC.

The V gene is TRBV5-1, the J gene TRBJ2-7; 9 nucleotides align to TRBD2. J was trimmed by 3 bases and V by 2 bases; bases with no gene match: 6. CDR1 SGHRS and CDR2 YFSETQ come from the germline V gene. This CDR3 spans 15 amino acids. CDR3 protein: CASSLAGGGGYEQYF. The CDR3 nucleotides read TGCGCCAGCAGCTTAGCGGGAGGAGGAGGCTACGAGCAGTACTTC.

This chain links TRBV6-5 with TRBJ1-4; D not resolved. From germline, CDR1 is MNHEY and CDR2 SVGAGI. This CDR3 spans 11 amino acids. The V gene lost 2 bases and the J gene lost 10 bases, with 5 bases spanning the gap. The CDR3 spells CASSYEGKLFF. The CDR3 DNA follows: TGTGCCAGCAGTTACGAAGGAAAACTGTTTTTT.

The chain carries TRBV20-1 and TRBJ2-1, with a tentative D call TRBD1 (5 bases). Per germline, CDR1 DFQATT and CDR2 SNEGSKA (reference sequence). Trimming pared 0 bases from V and 5 bases from J, leaving 17 bases between. This CDR3 region has 16 residues. This CDR3 reads CSARDLRGLVDNEQFF. The DNA of the CDR3 is TGCAGTGCTAGAGATTTAAGGGGTTTGGTGGACAATGAGCAGTTCTTC.

V is TRBV29-1 and J is TRBJ1-2; TRBD1 matches 8 bases. The germline CDR1 and CDR2 sequences are SQVTM and ANQGSEA. V was clipped by 6 bases and J by 3 bases; unmatched bases: 12. CDR3 length: 15 amino acids. Here the CDR3 reads CSVERQGRSDYGYTF. The DNA of the CDR3 is TGCAGCGTGGAGAGACAGGGGAGGAGTGACTATGGCTACACCTTC.

This clonotype has more than one count but fewer than ten. The CDR3 bases are TGTGCCAGCAGCCACCTGGTTAGGGCCTACGAGCAGTACTTC. Translation: CASSHLVRAYEQYF. This rearrangement joins TRBV3-1 to TRBJ2-7; D is uncertain. The CDR3 runs 14 residues. In germline, CDR1 is LGHDT, CDR2 YNNKEL (reference sequence). The V end was cut by 3 bases, the J end by 2 bases, with 11 bases between.

This clonotype has only a few counts. This rearrangement joins TRBV12-3 or TRBV12-4 to TRBJ2-1, with 12 bases fitting TRBD2. This CDR3 is built from 15 residues. Trimming cost V 6 bases and J 9 bases; bases outside gene matches: 9. CDR3 coding DNA: TGTGCCAGCAGCTCGACTAGCGGGAGATTGGGTGAGCAGTTCTTC. This gives the protein CASSSTSGRLGEQFF.

This chain joins TRBV28 and TRBJ1-1; the D gene is possibly TRBD1 (6 bases). This CDR3 has 15 amino acids. Germline CDR1 is MDHEN and CDR2 is SYDVKM. V shed 6 bases and J shed 2 bases, with 16 bases lying between them. In DNA, the CDR3 is TGTGCCAGCAGCCGAACCGGGACACCTAACACTGAAGCTTTCTTT. This gives the protein CASSRTGTPNTEAFF.

The table lists this clonotype with a few counts. V and J are TRBV12-3 or TRBV12-4 and TRBJ1-2; 7 nucleotides align to TRBD1. The V gene end was trimmed by 6 bases and the J gene end by 6 bases; junction bases not matched to a gene: 10. The CDR3 runs 14 residues. The CDR3: CASSPGTDLHGYTF. The CDR3, as DNA: TGTGCCAGCAGCCCAGGGACAGACCTACATGGCTACACCTTC.

This clonotype was detected only a few times. The chain recombines TRBV5-1 with TRBJ2-7; D may be TRBD2 (6 bases). Germline values: CDR1 SGHRS, CDR2 YFSETQ. This CDR3 region has 15 residues. The V end lost 0 bases, the J end lost 0 bases, and 10 bases lay between the germline ends. This CDR3 reads CASSLGLAPSYEQYF. The DNA for the CDR3 is TGCGCCAGCAGCTTGGGCCTAGCGCCCTCCTACGAGCAGTACTTC.